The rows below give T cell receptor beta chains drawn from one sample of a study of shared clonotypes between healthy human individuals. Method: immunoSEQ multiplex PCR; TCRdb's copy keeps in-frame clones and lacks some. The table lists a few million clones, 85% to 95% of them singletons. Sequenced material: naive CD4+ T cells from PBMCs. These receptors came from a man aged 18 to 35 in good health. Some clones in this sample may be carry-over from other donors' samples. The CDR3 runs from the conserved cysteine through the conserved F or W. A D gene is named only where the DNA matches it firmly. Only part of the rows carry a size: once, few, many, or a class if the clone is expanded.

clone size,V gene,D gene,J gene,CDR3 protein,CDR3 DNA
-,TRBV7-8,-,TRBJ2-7,CASSPRLGAGTQYF,TGTGCCAGCAGCCCGAGGTTAGGTGCGGGAACGCAGTACTTC
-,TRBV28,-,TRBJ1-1,CASTLTGTLINTEAFF,TGTGCCAGCACCCTTACAGGGACTCTCATAAACACTGAAGCTTTCTTT
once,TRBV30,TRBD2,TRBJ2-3,CAWRELAATYTDTQYF,TGTGCCTGGAGGGAACTAGCGGCAACGTACACAGATACGCAGTATTTT
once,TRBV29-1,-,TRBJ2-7,CSVGGGGRDEQYF,TGCAGCGTTGGGGGAGGAGGACGCGACGAGCAGTACTTC
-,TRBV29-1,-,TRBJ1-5,CSVWTADQPQHF,TGCAGCGTCTGGACAGCTGATCAGCCCCAGCATTTT
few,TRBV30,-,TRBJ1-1,CACSGANTEAFF,TGTGCCTGCTCAGGGGCGAACACTGAAGCTTTCTTT
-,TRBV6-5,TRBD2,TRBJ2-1,CASRGAGGSYNEQFF,TGTGCCAGCAGGGGGGCGGGAGGGTCCTACAATGAGCAGTTCTTC
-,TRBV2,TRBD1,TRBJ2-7,CASSVGTGAYEQYF,TGTGCCAGCAGTGTCGGGACAGGGGCCTACGAGCAGTACTTC
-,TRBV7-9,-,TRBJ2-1,CASSAPGLRDEQFF,TGTGCCAGCAGCGCACCCGGACTTCGTGATGAGCAGTTCTTC
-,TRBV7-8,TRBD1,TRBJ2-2,CASSLTGTGTIGELFF,TGTGCCAGCAGCCTCACCGGGACAGGGACGATCGGGGAGCTGTTTTTT
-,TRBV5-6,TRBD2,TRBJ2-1,CASSTGLAGAKRSYNEQFF,TGTGCCAGCAGCACGGGACTAGCGGGAGCGAAGCGTTCCTACAATGAGCAGTTCTTC
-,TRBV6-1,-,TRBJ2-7,CASSSSYGSGEQYF,TGTGCCAGCAGTTCCTCCTACGGATCGGGGGAGCAGTACTTC
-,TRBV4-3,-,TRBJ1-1,CASSQGPGGISEAFF,TGCGCCAGCAGCCAAGGCCCGGGAGGGATCTCTGAAGCTTTCTTT
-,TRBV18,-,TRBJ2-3,CASSPQSAGWATDTQYF,TGTGCCAGCTCACCTCAGTCGGCGGGATGGGCCACAGATACGCAGTATTTT
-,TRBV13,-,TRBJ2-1,CASSPREGYYNEQFF,TGTGCCAGCAGCCCGCGCGAGGGATACTACAATGAGCAGTTCTTC
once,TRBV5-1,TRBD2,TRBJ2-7,CASSLGSSGRFNSYEQYF,TGCGCCAGCAGCTTGGGAAGTAGCGGGAGGTTTAACTCCTACGAGCAGTACTTC
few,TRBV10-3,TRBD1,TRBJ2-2,CAIRGQGNTGELFF,TGTGCCATCAGGGGACAGGGGAACACCGGGGAGCTGTTTTTT
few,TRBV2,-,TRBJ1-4,CASSAEGGEKLFF,TGTGCCAGCAGTGCAGAGGGAGGTGAAAAACTGTTTTTT
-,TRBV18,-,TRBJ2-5,CASSPIRWYQETQYF,TGTGCCAGCTCACCGATCCGGTGGTACCAAGAGACCCAGTACTTC
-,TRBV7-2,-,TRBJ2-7,CASSLEGYLHEQYF,TGTGCCAGCAGCTTGGAGGGTTATCTCCACGAGCAGTACTTC
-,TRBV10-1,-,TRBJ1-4,CASSESTGLAEKLFF,TGCGCCAGCAGTGAGTCTACAGGGTTGGCTGAAAAACTGTTTTTT
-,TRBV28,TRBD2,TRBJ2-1,CASSQTSGRSTYNEQFF,TGTGCCAGCAGCCAAACTAGCGGGAGGAGTACCTACAATGAGCAGTTCTTC
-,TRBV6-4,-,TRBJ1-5,CASLSGPHQHF,TGTGCCAGTTTGTCGGGGCCCCACCAGCATTTT
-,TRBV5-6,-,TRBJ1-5,CASSGRPNQPQHF,TGTGCCAGCAGCGGACGCCCAAATCAGCCCCAGCATTTT
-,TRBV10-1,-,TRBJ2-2,CASSLSNTGELFF,TGCGCCAGCAGTCTATCGAACACCGGGGAGCTGTTTTTT
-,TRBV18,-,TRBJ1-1,CASSPTEGTEAFF,TGTGCCAGCTCACCGACAGAAGGGACTGAAGCTTTCTTT
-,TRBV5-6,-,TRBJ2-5,CASSLAVQETQYF,TGTGCCAGCAGCTTGGCCGTCCAAGAGACCCAGTACTTC
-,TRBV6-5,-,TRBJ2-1,CASSYSSLISANEQFF,TGTGCCAGCAGTTACTCGTCGCTTATCTCGGCCAATGAGCAGTTCTTC
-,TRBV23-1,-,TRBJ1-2,CASSPPGPMGGLYGYTF,TGCGCCAGCAGTCCCCCCGGGCCTATGGGGGGGCTCTATGGCTACACCTTC
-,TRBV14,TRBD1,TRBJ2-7,CASSQAGGLYEQYF,TGTGCCAGCAGCCAAGCAGGGGGCCTCTACGAGCAGTACTTC
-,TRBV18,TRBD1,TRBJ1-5,CASSGQGNQPQHF,TGTGCCAGCTCGGGACAGGGCAATCAGCCCCAGCATTTT
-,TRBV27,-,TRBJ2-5,CASSGWRGRETQYF,TGTGCCAGCAGCGGATGGAGGGGGCGTGAGACCCAGTACTTC
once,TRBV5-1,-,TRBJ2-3,CASTAVTSTDTQYF,TGCGCCAGCACGGCGGTAACCTCCACAGATACGCAGTATTTT
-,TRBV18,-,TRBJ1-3,CASSRGTGGNTIYF,TGTGCCAGCTCACGAGGGACGGGAGGAAACACCATATATTTT
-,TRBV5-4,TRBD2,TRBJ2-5,CASSSGGGTPETQYF,TGTGCCAGCAGCTCCGGGGGGGGAACCCCAGAGACCCAGTACTTC
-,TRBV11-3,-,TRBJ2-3,CASSFFLTDTQYF,TGTGCCAGCAGCTTCTTCCTCACAGATACGCAGTATTTT
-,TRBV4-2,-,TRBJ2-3,CASSQERAGWTDTQYF,TGTGCCAGCAGCCAAGAGCGGGCAGGGTGGACAGATACGCAGTATTTT
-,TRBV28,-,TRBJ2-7,CASSIGGPLGEQYF,TGTGCCAGTTCTATAGGCGGGCCCCTGGGGGAGCAGTACTTC
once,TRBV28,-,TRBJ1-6,CASSFWVSTGSPLHF,TGTGCCAGCAGTTTCTGGGTCTCAACCGGGTCACCCCTCCACTTT
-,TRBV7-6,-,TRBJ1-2,CASSGRPSLQGPYGYTF,TGTGCCAGCAGCGGAAGGCCCAGCCTACAGGGACCCTATGGCTACACCTTC
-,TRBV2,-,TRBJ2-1,CASKQLSYNEQFF,TGTGCCAGCAAACAGCTCTCCTACAATGAGCAGTTCTTC
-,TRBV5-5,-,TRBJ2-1,CASSAGTNGRNEQFF,TGTGCCAGCAGCGCCGGGACAAACGGGCGCAATGAGCAGTTCTTC
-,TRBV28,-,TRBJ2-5,CASSPPLRGVALVGTQYF,TGTGCCAGCAGTCCCCCGCTTAGAGGAGTTGCCCTTGTTGGGACCCAGTACTTC
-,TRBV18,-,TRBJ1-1,CASSRTDVNTEAFF,TGTGCCAGCTCACGGACAGACGTGAACACTGAAGCTTTCTTT
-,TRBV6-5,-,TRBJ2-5,CASNKPGGETQYF,TGTGCCAGCAATAAGCCTGGGGGAGAGACCCAGTACTTC
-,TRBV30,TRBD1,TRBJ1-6,CAWSVIGGTGGGSPLHF,TGTGCCTGGAGTGTAATAGGCGGGACAGGGGGAGGTTCACCCCTCCACTTT
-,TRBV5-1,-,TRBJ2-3,CASSSGRSDPTDTQYF,TGCGCCAGCAGCTCGGGGCGGAGCGATCCCACAGATACGCAGTATTTT
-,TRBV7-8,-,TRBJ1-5,CASSLGTNQPQHF,TGTGCCAGCAGCTTGGGGACCAATCAGCCCCAGCATTTT
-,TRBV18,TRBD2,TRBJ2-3,CASSAYPATSADTQYF,TGTGCCAGCTCAGCTTACCCCGCGACTAGCGCAGATACGCAGTATTTT
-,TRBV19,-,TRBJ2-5,CASSKPSQETQYF,TGTGCCAGTAGTAAGCCATCTCAAGAGACCCAGTACTTC
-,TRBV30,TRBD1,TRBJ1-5,CAWSKYRGDTQPQHF,TGTGCCTGGAGTAAGTACAGGGGAGACACTCAGCCCCAGCATTTT
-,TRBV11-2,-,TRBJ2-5,CASSLRPQETQYF,TGTGCCAGCAGCTTAAGGCCGCAAGAGACCCAGTACTTC
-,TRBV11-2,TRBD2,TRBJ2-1,CASSLALAGGINEQFF,TGTGCCAGCAGCTTAGCTCTAGCGGGAGGGATTAATGAGCAGTTCTTC